The entry below describes one T cell receptor beta chain. Its antigen is unknown. Clones were read by immunoSEQ multiplex PCR, and TCRdb kept only the in-frame ones, dropping some. This sample carries some 200,000 clones, around 94% of them seen once, and the ten largest clones take 3.6%. This sample is part of a study of T cell responses to AZD1222 COVID-19 vaccine. The CDR3 has 15 residues. Germline V gives CDR1 SGHTA, CDR2 FQGNSA. Germline trimming cut 5 bases from V and 10 bases from J; bases unmatched to any gene: 11. Study observations and caveats: At baseline, seropositivity was found in only six or seven AZD1222 recipients.

The specimen was peripheral blood, collected 28 days after the second dose of the MenACWY control vaccine. The J gene is TRBJ1-6, the V gene TRBV7-2, with 7 bases lining up with TRBD1. The source of this sequence is an adult who received the MenACWY meningococcal vaccine as a control. CDR3 nucleotide sequence: TGTGCCAGCAGCGAGAGACAGGGAGTCGAGTCACCCCTCCACTTT. Protein: CASSERQGVESPLHF.